A selection of T cell receptor beta chains follows, all from one sample in a study of cytomegalovirus exposure and HLA in healthy donors. The method was immunoSEQ multiplex PCR; TCRdb's version includes in-frame clones alone and lacks a portion of them. In the table there are 150,000 to 200,000 clones, around 80% of which are singletons. Sequenced sample: PBMCs. The source of these receptors is a woman in her twenties or thirties in good health and CMV-seronegative. Both conserved end residues are part of each CDR3. Fields, in order: clone size, CDR3 length, J gene, D gene, V gene, CDR3 protein, CDR3 DNA. D genes are given only for firm matches. Part of the rows lack a size; the others show once, few, many or a class for expanded clones.

>.|18|TRBJ2-5|TRBD2|TRBV6-1
CASSASSGGVWSQETQYF
TGTGCCAGCAGTGCCTCTAGCGGGGGGGTATGGAGCCAAGAGACCCAGTACTTC
>.|15|TRBJ1-2|TRBD1|TRBV19
CASRPGTGGAGGYTF
TGTGCCAGTCGGCCCGGGACAGGGGGCGCAGGTGGCTACACCTTC
>.|13|TRBJ2-3|TRBD2|TRBV6-1
CAWAAAGVDTQYF
TGTGCCTGGGCCGCAGCGGGAGTAGATACGCAGTATTTT
>.|14|TRBJ1-3|.|TRBV10-3
CATGTGEAGNTIYF
TGTGCCACCGGGACGGGGGAAGCTGGAAACACCATATATTTT
>few|15|TRBJ1-4|.|TRBV5-1
CASSFQLNPNEKLFF
TGCGCCAGCAGCTTTCAACTTAATCCTAATGAAAAACTGTTTTTT
>.|12|TRBJ1-4|.|TRBV5-5
CASTELNEKLFF
TGTGCCAGCACCGAGCTTAATGAAAAACTGTTTTTT
>.|18|TRBJ2-3|TRBD2|TRBV27
CASSLSAAGGFSTDTQYF
TGTGCCAGCAGTTTAAGCGCAGCGGGGGGGTTTAGCACAGATACGCAGTATTTT
>once|15|TRBJ2-7|TRBD2|TRBV6-1
CASSEYAGGSYEQYF
TGTGCCAGCAGTGAATACGCGGGGGGCTCCTACGAGCAGTACTTC
>once|16|TRBJ1-1|.|TRBV5-5
CASSLPDIYLNTEAFF
TGTGCCAGCAGCTTGCCCGATATCTATTTGAACACTGAAGCTTTCTTT
>.|15|TRBJ2-3|.|TRBV9
CASSDAGSGTDTQYF
TGTGCCAGCAGCGACGCGGGGTCTGGCACAGATACGCAGTATTTT
>once|16|TRBJ2-7|.|TRBV4-1
CASSLDTATGAYEQYF
TGCGCCAGCAGCCTCGATACCGCGACAGGCGCCTACGAGCAGTACTTC
>.|15|TRBJ2-1|TRBD1|TRBV10-2
CASSEGQGTYNEQFF
TGCGCCAGCAGTGAAGGACAGGGGACCTACAATGAGCAGTTCTTC
>.|12|TRBJ2-3|.|TRBV7-7
CASGTREDTQYF
TGTGCCAGCGGGACTCGAGAGGATACGCAGTATTTT
>.|16|TRBJ1-2|.|TRBV7-5
CVRSCRTNFEAGGYTF
TGTGTCAGAAGCTGCCGTACAAACTTCGAGGCGGGTGGCTACACCTTC
>.|14|TRBJ2-3|TRBD1|TRBV5-1
CASSPDRAPDTQYF
TGCGCCAGCAGCCCAGACAGGGCCCCAGATACGCAGTATTTT
>.|16|TRBJ1-5|.|TRBV4-2
CASSQGIPDRDQPQHF
TGTGCCAGCAGCCAAGGAATTCCCGATCGGGATCAGCCCCAGCATTTT
>.|14|TRBJ1-1|.|TRBV18
CASSRETENTEAFF
TGTGCCAGCTCACGTGAAACAGAAAACACTGAAGCTTTCTTT
>.|14|TRBJ2-7|TRBD2|TRBV7-8
CASSLASGRYEQYF
TGTGCCAGCAGCTTGGCTAGCGGGAGGTACGAGCAGTACTTC
>few|14|TRBJ1-6|.|TRBV12-1
CASSFPTGNSPLHF
TGTGCCAGCAGCTTCCCGACAGGGAATTCACCCCTCCACTTT
>.|15|TRBJ1-3|TRBD1|TRBV7-9
CASSLGTGQGNTIYF
TGTGCCAGCAGCCTAGGGACAGGTCAAGGAAACACCATATATTTT
>.|15|TRBJ2-7|TRBD1|TRBV5-6
CASSWGQPYSYEQYF
TGTGCCAGCAGCTGGGGACAGCCTTATTCCTACGAGCAGTACTTC
>.|15|TRBJ2-1|.|TRBV5-6
CASTLLMAGYNEQFF
TGTGCCAGCACCCTGCTTATGGCGGGATACAATGAGCAGTTCTTC
>.|16|TRBJ2-5|TRBD1|TRBV30
CAWSVFRTGIQETQYF
TGTGCCTGGAGTGTATTCCGGACAGGGATTCAAGAGACCCAGTACTTC
>.|10|TRBJ2-7|.|TRBV30
CAWSAVEQYF
TGTGCCTGGAGTGCGGTAGAGCAGTACTTC
>.|17|TRBJ2-7|TRBD2|TRBV7-2
CASSPGGLAGGTYEQYF
TGTGCCAGCAGCCCCGGGGGCCTAGCGGGAGGGACCTACGAGCAGTACTTC
>few|15|TRBJ2-2|.|TRBV27
CASSLSAGYTGELFF
TGTGCCAGCAGTTTATCCGCAGGGTACACCGGGGAGCTGTTTTTT
>.|14|TRBJ2-7|TRBD2|TRBV7-2
CASSNAGTSYEQYF
TGTGCCAGCAGCAACGCCGGGACTAGCTACGAGCAGTACTTC
>.|15|TRBJ2-7|TRBD1|TRBV5-8
CASSSPGTGGIEQYF
TGTGCCAGCAGCTCCCCCGGGACAGGGGGTATCGAGCAGTACTTC
>.|19|TRBJ1-4|.|TRBV30
CAWNPAGRSTLQYNEKLFF
TGTGCCTGGAACCCGGCGGGGAGGTCGACCCTCCAATATAATGAAAAACTGTTTTTT
>.|15|TRBJ1-5|TRBD1|TRBV5-6
CASSLTRQGGQPQHF
TGTGCCAGCAGCTTAACGCGACAGGGCGGTCAGCCCCAGCATTTT
>.|15|TRBJ2-1|TRBD2|TRBV10-3
CAISEEESGSNEQFF
TGTGCCATCAGTGAGGAGGAAAGCGGGAGTAATGAGCAGTTCTTC
>.|12|TRBJ2-7|.|TRBV2
CASSSVRRTQYF
TGTGCCAGCAGTTCCGTGAGACGGACTCAGTACTTC
>few|15|TRBJ1-5|TRBD1|TRBV29-1
CSVVQGAGSNQPQHF
TGCAGCGTTGTTCAGGGGGCAGGGAGCAATCAGCCCCAGCATTTT
>.|13|TRBJ2-5|.|TRBV30
CAWSVIRQETQYF
TGTGCCTGGAGTGTCATCAGACAAGAGACCCAGTACTTC
>.|16|TRBJ2-2|.|TRBV4-1
CASSHGVAANTGELFF
TGCGCCAGCAGCCATGGAGTGGCGGCGAACACCGGGGAGCTGTTTTTT
>few|16|TRBJ2-7|TRBD1|TRBV6-5
CASSYRGQGLSYEQYF
TGTGCCAGCAGTTACCGCGGACAGGGGTTGTCCTACGAGCAGTACTTC
>.|15|TRBJ1-2|TRBD1|TRBV2
CASSLGQGVGYGYTF
TGTGCCAGCAGCCTCGGGCAGGGGGTAGGATATGGCTACACCTTC
>.|12|TRBJ1-1|TRBD1|TRBV6-1
CASKTGSAEAFF
TGTGCCAGCAAGACAGGGTCGGCTGAAGCTTTCTTT
>once|15|TRBJ2-1|TRBD2|TRBV5-4
CASSLVGRPNNEQFF
TGTGCCAGCAGCTTGGTCGGGAGGCCCAACAATGAGCAGTTCTTC
>.|13|TRBJ1-2|.|TRBV29-1
CSVRTGSNYGYTF
TGCAGCGTTCGTACAGGCTCTAACTATGGCTACACCTTC
>.|17|TRBJ1-5|TRBD1|TRBV10-3
CATRPGQGSDSNQPQHF
TGTGCCACCAGGCCGGGACAGGGATCTGATAGCAATCAGCCCCAGCATTTT
>.|17|TRBJ1-3|TRBD1|TRBV4-2
CASSQGTGRNSGNTIYF
TGTGCCAGCAGCCAAGGGACAGGTAGAAATTCTGGAAACACCATATATTTT
>once|14|TRBJ1-2|TRBD1|TRBV5-1
CASSGRTGGYGYTF
TGCGCCAGCAGCGGACGGACAGGGGGCTATGGCTACACCTTC
>.|16|TRBJ1-4|.|TRBV4-1
CASSQEATQRGEKLFF
TGCGCCAGCAGCCAAGAGGCCACTCAGCGGGGTGAAAAACTGTTTTTT
>.|11|TRBJ2-4|.|TRBV30
CAWSVMGAQYF
TGTGCCTGGAGTGTAATGGGGGCTCAGTACTTC
>.|14|TRBJ1-4|.|TRBV7-8
CASSPRGGNEKLFF
TGTGCCAGCAGCCCACGGGGGGGAAATGAAAAACTGTTTTTT
>once|15|TRBJ2-3|.|TRBV5-1
CASSVRDSSTDTQYF
TGCGCCAGCAGCGTCCGGGACTCTTCCACAGATACGCAGTATTTT
>.|15|TRBJ1-3|.|TRBV28
CASSGHTVTGNTIYF
TGTGCCAGCAGTGGCCATACAGTGACGGGAAACACCATATATTTT
>.|13|TRBJ2-3|.|TRBV10-2
CASRDSTEGTQYF
TGCGCCAGCAGGGACTCTACGGAGGGTACGCAGTATTTT
>.|14|TRBJ1-1|TRBD1|TRBV6-4
CASSAGTGITEAFF
TGTGCCAGCAGTGCCGGGACAGGGATCACTGAAGCTTTCTTT
>.|15|TRBJ2-3|TRBD2|TRBV30
CAWSSGGYSTDTQYF
TGTGCCTGGAGTTCGGGGGGATACAGCACAGATACGCAGTATTTT